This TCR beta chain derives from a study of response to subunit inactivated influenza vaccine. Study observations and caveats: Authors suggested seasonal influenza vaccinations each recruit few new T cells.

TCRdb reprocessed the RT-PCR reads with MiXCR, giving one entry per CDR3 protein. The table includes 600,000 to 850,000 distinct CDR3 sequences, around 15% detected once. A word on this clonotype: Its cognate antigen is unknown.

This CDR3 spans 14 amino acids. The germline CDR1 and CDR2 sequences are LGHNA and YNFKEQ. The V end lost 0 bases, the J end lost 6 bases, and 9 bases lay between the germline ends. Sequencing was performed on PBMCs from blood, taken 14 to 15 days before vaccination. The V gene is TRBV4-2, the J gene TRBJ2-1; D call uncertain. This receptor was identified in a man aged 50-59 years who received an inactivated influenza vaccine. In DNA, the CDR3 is TGTGCCAGCAGCCAAGATATGGCTATCAATGAGCAGTTCTTC. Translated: CASSQDMAINEQFF.